The entry below gives a single TCR beta chain sequence along with its context. Its cognate antigen is unknown. Measured with immunoSEQ multiplex PCR; TCRdb has only the in-frame clones, and not every one. The sample lists 150,000 to 200,000 clones, 94% occurring once. This sample was taken from a study of T cell responses to AZD1222 COVID-19 vaccine. Turning to the study itself: Whether given at about 4 or about 12 weeks, second doses were pooled.

Study outcomes and limitations: Across spike, vaccine-associated CD4 TCRs were found, dominant at 160-218 and 743-854. Possibly, clonal diversity was underestimated; donors were largely white British and included more females.

This sequence was found in an adult in good health. The starting material was peripheral blood, obtained on day 0 of AZD1222 vaccination.

CDR3 protein: CASSVATGDWYEQYF. The CDR3 DNA sequence: TGTGCCAGCAGCGTAGCCACTGGGGACTGGTACGAGCAGTACTTC. The chain recombines TRBV9 with TRBJ2-7; a possible D gene is TRBD2 (6 bases). The ends were cut back, 0 bases at V and 4 bases at J, with 14 bases in the middle. The CDR3 length is 15 residues. CDR1 is SGDLS, CDR2 YYNGEE, per germline.